Below are 31 T cell receptor beta chains sequenced from a single sample in a study of blood T cells in healthy people across ages. Using a J-beta primer mix together with a sample-barcoded 5' primer, a second PCR was run for roughly 7 to 12 cycles. TCRdb re-derived calls from the 5' RACE reads in MiXCR, one entry per CDR3 protein. The sample holds roughly 860,000 distinct CDR3 sequences, about 59% seen once. What was sequenced was blood. The receptors originated from a man aged 25-40 years in good health.

As to this clonotype: With a much larger clone just one base away, this may be a read error. The chain couples TRBV4-3 to TRBJ1-5, with a possible D match to TRBD1 (6 bases). Trimming took 0 bases from V and 9 from J, leaving 12 bases between them. CDR1 and CDR2 from the germline V gene are LGHNA and YSLEER. The CDR3 covers 14 residues. The CDR3 nucleotides are TGCGCCAGCAGCCAAGATAGGGGGGATCGGCCCCAGCATTTT. Protein product: CASSQDRGDRPQHF.

The V gene is TRBV20-1, the J gene TRBJ2-7; 10 bases are a match to TRBD2. V trimming: 0 bases; J trimming: 6 bases; junction bases outside the gene matches: 8. The CDR3 is made up of 15 amino acids. In germline, CDR1 is DFQATT, CDR2 SNEGSKA (reference sequence). The CDR3 coding sequence is TGCAGTGCTAGAGATGGGAGCGGGGGGGCCCGCGAGCAGTACTTC. It specifies CSARDGSGGAREQYF.

This chain joins TRBV12-3 or TRBV12-4 and TRBJ2-3; 7 bases align to TRBD1. The CDR3 is made up of 18 amino acids. Germline trimming cut 5 bases from V and 13 bases from J; bases unmatched to any gene: 27. The CDR3 DNA is TGTGCCAGCAGTGCCCGCCGAAACAGCAGGGGGAACACAGATGCGGAGTATTTT. Translation gives CASSARRNSRGNTDAEYF.

The rearrangement uses TRBV7-2 and TRBJ2-7; 13 bases match TRBD2. Germline CDR1 SGHTA, CDR2 FQGNSA. This CDR3 comprises 19 residues. The V and J ends lost 0 bases and 5 bases, in that order; junction bases with no gene match: 13. The CDR3 DNA reads TGTGCCAGCAGCTTAGCGGAGACTAGCGGGGGGTTCTTTTACGACGAGCAGTACTTC. Amino acids: CASSLAETSGGFFYDEQYF.

This sequence joins TRBV12-3 or TRBV12-4 and TRBJ1-4; no clear D. The germline V and J ends were trimmed by 4 bases and 10 bases, with 10 bases remaining between them. The CDR3 consists of 12 residues. In DNA, the CDR3 is TGTGCCAGCAGTTCCCCTCTGGGAAAACTGTTTTTT. As protein: CASSSPLGKLFF.

The chain links TRBV12-3 or TRBV12-4 to TRBJ2-7; 7 bases map to TRBD1. This CDR3 comprises 12 residues. Trimming at V came to 5 bases and at J to 7 bases, leaving 5 bases not matched to a gene. The DNA of the CDR3 is TGTGCCAGCAGTACGACAGGGCAAGAGCAGTACTTC. Translating it yields CASSTTGQEQYF.

This clonotype occurred a few times. This chain connects TRBV7-2 to TRBJ2-1; D may be TRBD2 (7 bases). This CDR3 is built from 16 residues. Germline assignment: CDR1 SGHTA and CDR2 FQGNSA. The V gene lost 7 bases and the J gene lost 4 bases, with 20 bases spanning the gap. DNA for the CDR3: TGTGCCAGCACCGACTTGGTGGGGGGGGCATACAATGAGCAGTTCTTC. Translated, it gives CASTDLVGGAYNEQFF.

There are many counts of this clonotype. The chain carries TRBV7-2 and TRBJ2-4; unclear D gene. The CDR3 covers 13 residues. The germline CDR1 and CDR2 sequences are SGHTA and FQGNSA. V shed 5 bases and J shed 0 bases, with 5 bases lying between them. The CDR3 nucleotides read TGTGCCAGCAGCACCCTAGCCAAAAACATTCAGTACTTC. Its translation: CASSTLAKNIQYF.

The chain is built from TRBV20-1 and TRBJ2-5, with D tentatively TRBD1 (6 bases). V was clipped by 3 bases and J by 1 base, with 18 bases between them. This CDR3 region has 16 residues. Germline V gene lookup returns CDR1 DFQATT and CDR2 SNEGSKA (reference sequence). CDR3 in DNA: TGCAGTGCTAGGGGGGTGCCAGGGGCCATCCAAGAGACCCAGTACTTC. Amino acids: CSARGVPGAIQETQYF.

V and J are TRBV6-5 and TRBJ2-7; 8 bases map to TRBD1. The CDR3 spans 15 residues. CDR1 is MNHEY and CDR2 is SVGAGI in the germline V gene. Losses at the gene ends were 4 bases for V and 3 bases for J; bases not matched to a gene: 8. The CDR3 sequence: CASSSRTGNHYEQYF. CDR3 DNA sequence: TGTGCCAGCAGTTCCAGGACAGGGAACCACTACGAGCAGTACTTC.

The chain recombines TRBV15 with TRBJ2-2; D unclear. In germline, CDR1 is LNHNV, CDR2 YYDKDF (reference sequence). Trimming shortened V by 3 bases and J by 2 bases, and 4 bases separated the two germline ends. CDR3 length equals 13 residues. CDR3 nucleotides: TGTGCCACCAGCAGGGGAAACACCGGGGAGCTGTTTTTT. Translating gives CATSRGNTGELFF.

The chain recombines TRBV12-3 or TRBV12-4 with TRBJ2-5, with D unclear. CDR3 size: 14 residues. Trimming stripped 7 bases from V and 0 bases from J, with 12 bases between. CDR3 loop: CASTLTQYQETQYF. CDR3 DNA: TGTGCCAGCACCCTAACCCAGTACCAAGAGACCCAGTACTTC.

This clonotype was seen only a few times. The chain joins TRBV7-3 to TRBJ2-1; the match to TRBD2 covers 10 bases. The CDR3 extends over 15 amino acids. Germline V gives CDR1 SGHTA, CDR2 FQGTGA. V dropped 3 bases and J dropped 3; count of bases not matched to a gene: 2. The CDR3 DNA reads as TGTGCCAGCAGCTTCCTAGCGGGGGTCTACAATGAGCAGTTCTTC. Translated, it gives CASSFLAGVYNEQFF.

A few counts support this clonotype. The gene calls are TRBV6-2 or TRBV6-3 and TRBJ1-1; D not resolved. Trimming pared 6 bases from V and 3 bases from J, leaving 11 bases between. The CDR3 runs to 13 residues. CDR1 and CDR2 from the germline V gene are MNHEY and SVGEGT. The CDR3 reads CASRGWSDTEAFF. For the CDR3, the DNA is TGTGCCAGCAGAGGCTGGTCAGACACTGAAGCTTTCTTT.

This chain links TRBV6-5 with TRBJ2-5; D might be TRBD1 or TRBD2, each matching 6 bases. Trimming took off 4 bases at V and 3 bases at J, with 18 bases between the two ends. The CDR3 loop spans 16 amino acids. Germline CDR1 and CDR2: MNHEY and SVGAGI. CDR3 in amino acids: CASSFPHGGGKETQYF. As DNA, the CDR3 is TGTGCCAGCAGTTTCCCCCACGGGGGCGGAAAAGAGACCCAGTACTTC.

The J gene is TRBJ2-1, the V gene TRBV2; TRBD1 or TRBD2 may be the D gene (7 bases each). The CDR3 extends over 12 amino acids. Germline CDR1 reads SNHLY; CDR2 reads FYNNEI. V gave up 10 bases and J gave up 13 bases, with 20 bases separating them. CDR3 sequence (DNA): TGTGCCACCTTACAGGGGAGGGGTGAACAGTTCTTC. Amino acid sequence: CATLQGRGEQFF.

The V and J genes are TRBV4-3 and TRBJ2-7; D is undetermined. V lost 3 bases and J lost 3, with 9 bases in between. There are 13 residues in the CDR3. CDR1 and CDR2 (germline): LGHNA, YSLEER. The chain's CDR3 is CASSHGSFYEQYF. CDR3 bases: TGCGCCAGCAGCCATGGCAGTTTCTACGAGCAGTACTTC.

This clonotype was found once. The V gene is TRBV7-2, the J gene TRBJ2-4; 10 bases are shared with TRBD1. CDR1 and CDR2 (germline): SGHTA, FQGNSA. Losses at the gene ends were 4 bases for V and 13 bases for J; bases not matched to a gene: 13. The CDR3 loop spans 15 amino acids. In nucleotides, the CDR3 is TGTGCCAGCAGCTCGATAGGGACAGGGGACAATGAGCAGTACTTC. Translation: CASSSIGTGDNEQYF.

The CDR3 here is CASSFRLSYNEQFF. The CDR3 nucleotides read TGTGCCAGCAGCTTCAGACTTTCATACAATGAGCAGTTCTTC. The chain employs TRBV7-9 and TRBJ2-1; D gene uncertain. The CDR3 extends over 14 amino acids. Between the trimmed V and J ends, which lost 3 bases and 4 bases, there was a span of 10 bases. CDR1 and CDR2 from the germline V gene are SEHNR and FQNEAQ (reference sequence). Variable domain in full (rest from reference TRBV7-9 and TRBJ2-1): DTGVSQNPRHKITKRGQNVTFRCDPISEHNRLYWYRQTLGQGPEFLTYFQNEAQLEKSRLLSDRFSAERPKGSFSTLEIQRTEQGDSAMYLCASSFRLSYNEQFFGPGTRLTVL.

This chain uses TRBV2 with TRBJ2-5; 10 nucleotides match TRBD2. V lost 7 bases and J lost 5; bases outside the gene matches: 13. Germline loops: CDR1 SNHLY, CDR2 FYNNEI. The CDR3 is 16 amino acids. The CDR3 spells CASNPSGGLEGETQYF. CDR3 bases: TGTGCCAGCAATCCTAGCGGGGGCCTCGAGGGGGAGACCCAGTACTTC.

In its sample, this clonotype was seen once. The chain couples TRBV11-2 to TRBJ2-1; perhaps TRBD2 as D (6 bases). Germline-derived CDR1 and CDR2 are SGHAT and FQNNGV. Trimming stripped 0 bases from V and 4 bases from J, with 16 bases between. This CDR3 region has 17 residues. The CDR3 sequence is CASSLDGGRTSYNEQFF. The CDR3 DNA is TGTGCCAGCAGCTTAGATGGAGGGCGGACATCTTACAATGAGCAGTTCTTC.

Only a few counts were recorded for this clonotype. The chain employs TRBV7-2 and TRBJ2-3, with a weak D call TRBD2 (6 bases). Per germline, CDR1 SGHTA and CDR2 FQGNSA. V was trimmed by 1 base and J by 8 bases, leaving 13 bases between them. The CDR3 consists of 14 residues. Here the CDR3 DNA reads TGTGCCAGCAGCTTAGAGGGCGGGGCCCGTACGCAGTATTTT. Translating it yields CASSLEGGARTQYF.

The CDR3 nucleotides read TGTGCCAGCAGTCCCTCCTCTAGCCGGGCTACCTACGAGCAGTACTTC. Protein: CASSPSSSRATYEQYF. The chain has TRBV12-3 or TRBV12-4 and TRBJ2-7, with a possible D match to TRBD2 (5 bases). CDR3 length equals 16 residues. The germline V and J ends were trimmed by 5 bases and 2 bases, with 19 bases remaining between them.

V gene TRBV3-1 combines with J gene TRBJ2-7; D is possibly TRBD1 or TRBD2 (6 bases each). V dropped 0 bases and J dropped 6 bases, with 15 bases sitting between them. The CDR3 runs to 15 residues. Germline V gene sequence: CDR1 LGHDT, CDR2 YNNKEL (reference sequence). The DNA of the CDR3 is TGTGCCAGCAGCCAAGAGAGGGGGGCAGGCGTCGAGCAGTACTTC. It is translated as CASSQERGAGVEQYF.

V gene TRBV4-2 combines with J gene TRBJ2-4; 8 nucleotides match TRBD1. Germline V gene sequence: CDR1 LGHNA, CDR2 YNFKEQ. Losses at the gene ends were 4 bases for V and 13 bases for J; bases not matched to a gene: 12. The CDR3 consists of 14 residues. The CDR3 here is CASSPGQEIPMQYF. The CDR3 DNA is TGTGCCAGCAGCCCGGGACAGGAAATCCCTATGCAGTACTTC.

V and J are TRBV20-1 and TRBJ2-3; D unresolved. CDR3 length: 12 amino acids. Germline assignment: CDR1 DFQATT and CDR2 SNEGSKA (reference sequence). The V end was cut by 1 base, the J end by 2 bases, with 4 bases between. The CDR3 DNA follows: TGCAGTGCTAGAGGGGCCACAGATACGCAGTATTTT. Translated: CSARGATDTQYF.

The chain links TRBV4-2 to TRBJ2-1; D unclear. V dropped 0 bases and J dropped 3 bases, with 15 bases sitting between them. This CDR3 has 17 residues. Germline V gene data show CDR1 as LGHNA and CDR2 as YNFKEQ. The CDR3 loop reads CASSQEPLNNYYNEQFF. The CDR3 nucleotides are TGTGCCAGCAGCCAAGAACCCCTGAACAACTACTACAATGAGCAGTTCTTC.

The V gene is TRBV2, the J gene TRBJ2-1; D perhaps matches TRBD2 (6 bases). Germline V gives CDR1 SNHLY, CDR2 FYNNEI. The CDR3 covers 12 residues. V dropped 6 bases and J dropped 9 bases, with 12 bases sitting between them. CDR3 nucleotides: TGTGCCAGCAGAAACTTGGGGGGTGAGCAGTTCTTC. Its translation: CASRNLGGEQFF.

The chain employs TRBV7-7 and TRBJ2-3; TRBD2 is a possible D gene (5 bases). Trimming took 5 bases from V and 6 from J, leaving 12 bases between them. Germline V lookup: CDR1 SSHAT, CDR2 FNYEAQ (reference sequence). The CDR3 covers 13 residues. CDR3 sequence reads: CASSVGAVDTQYF. CDR3 in DNA: TGTGCCAGCAGCGTGGGAGCGGTGGATACGCAGTATTTT.

The gene calls are TRBV6-1 and TRBJ2-7; D not certain. V was clipped by 8 bases and J by 0 bases, with 14 bases between them. In germline, CDR1 is MNHNS, CDR2 SASEGT. CDR3 length: 14 residues. CDR3 coding DNA: TGTGCCAGCGACACGGCCTTACTCTCCTACGAGCAGTACTTC. It yields the protein CASDTALLSYEQYF.

This clonotype appeared a few times. The chain carries TRBV14 and TRBJ2-3; possibly TRBD1 for D (6 bases). The CDR3 consists of 14 residues. Per the germline V gene, CDR1 is SGHDN and CDR2 is FVKESK. Trimming removed 0 bases from V and 9 bases from J, with 13 bases in between. The CDR3 reads CASSQDWATGTQYF. The CDR3 nucleotides are TGTGCCAGCAGCCAAGATTGGGCGACAGGCACGCAGTATTTT.